Sequencing of this T cell receptor beta chain was carried out in a study of tumor-infiltrating lymphocytes in primary liver carcinoma. For the study at large: In every tissue type, samples returned a similar yield of roughly 3.5 to 8 million productive TCRbeta reads. Study findings and constraints: Tumors had a significantly higher top-250-clone fraction than blood (p = 0.039). Pairs comparing tumor with adjacent tissue or blood overlapped less than pairs drawn from tumor regions.

Germline V gene lookup returns CDR1 SQVTM and CDR2 ANQGSEA. This CDR3 is built from 14 residues. V lost 8 bases and J lost 3, with 19 bases in between. Details on this clonotype: Its antigen is undetermined. This clone may be a read error of a much larger clone one base away.

Researchers drew blood RNA from unsorted whole blood and extracted germline DNA as well. Researchers generated TCR beta cDNA from approximately 450 ng of total RNA, relying on a constant-region primer. Construction of TCR beta libraries relied on three successive nested multiplex PCR rounds employing slightly modified ARM-PCR. TRBV1-TRBV30 forward primers and a C-beta reverse primer were used in the first two PCR rounds, which each ran for approximately 9 cycles. MiXCR, run by TCRdb on the multiplex PCR reads, gives a single entry per CDR3 protein. The table has fewer than 350,000 distinct CDR3 sequences, 55% to 65% seen once.

Sequenced: peripheral blood. The rearrangement joins TRBV29-1 to TRBJ1-1, with a weak D call TRBD1 (5 bases). The receptor was isolated from a man between 35 and 55 years old with primary liver carcinoma and hepatitis B virus infection. Here the CDR3 DNA reads TGCAGCTGCCGCCGGGGGGAGGAGGACACTGAAGCTTTCTTT. Its protein product is CSCRRGEEDTEAFF.